A single sample gave rise to the 19 T cell receptor beta chains below, sequenced in a study of T cell repertoires in ileal Crohn's disease (dated by TCRdb to 2018 to 2020). The method behind the library was the immunoSEQ multiplex PCR assay. The source is immuneACCESS, and TCRdb retained only in-frame sequences with V and J called. Part of the clones is not carried over; for the studies checked, unresolved V genes explain less than half of this, and the remainder is unexplained. The sample table contains approximately 5,000 clones; only one count was recorded for about nine tenths of them. The leading ten clones occupy approximately 5.3% of the sample. The sequenced material came from ileal tissue. These receptors were obtained from an adult with Crohn's disease.

DNA for the CDR3: TGTGCCAGCAGCTTGGCGGGTGCCGCCTACGAGCAGTACTTC. Its protein product is CASSLAGAAYEQYF. The rearrangement uses TRBV5-4 and TRBJ2-7; D remains unclear. The V end lost 0 bases, the J end lost 2 bases, and 9 bases lay between the germline ends. Germline V gene sequence: CDR1 SGHNT, CDR2 YYREEE (reference sequence). This CDR3 region has 14 residues.

This chain joins TRBV4-2 and TRBJ1-2; D not resolved. From germline, CDR1 is LGHNA and CDR2 YNFKEQ. The CDR3 covers 15 residues. Trimming removed 1 base at V and 3 bases at J, with 12 bases between. For the CDR3, the DNA is TGTGCCAGCAGCCAAGTGGCAAACGTGGACTATGGCTACACCTTC. Encoded protein: CASSQVANVDYGYTF.

The rearrangement joins TRBV10-2 to TRBJ2-2, with 9 nucleotides matching TRBD2. V shed 4 bases and J 4 bases; nucleotides not matched to a gene: 10. This CDR3 comprises 17 residues. Germline values: CDR1 WSHSY, CDR2 SAAADI. CDR3 protein: CASSGGRLAELTGELFF. Written as DNA, the CDR3 is TGCGCCAGCAGTGGGGGTCGACTAGCGGAGCTCACCGGGGAGCTGTTTTTT.

This chain joins TRBV4-1 and TRBJ2-2; D may be TRBD2 (7 bases). The V gene's germline CDR1 is MGHRA and CDR2 YSYEKL. V lost 6 bases, J lost 5 bases, and 16 bases lay in between. The CDR3 extends over 15 amino acids. The CDR3 nucleotides read TGCGCCAGCAGTCTCTGGGGGGGCCTAACCGGGGAGCTGTTTTTT. It yields the protein CASSLWGGLTGELFF.

CDR3 sequence: CASRTGQGNSPLHF. The CDR3 DNA reads as TGTGCCAGCAGGACCGGACAGGGGAATTCACCCCTCCACTTT. The genes are TRBV27 and TRBJ1-6, with 9 bases lining up with TRBD1. The germline V gene has CDR1 MNHEY and CDR2 SMNVEV (reference sequence). Unmatched junction bases numbered 4, after V lost 6 bases and J lost 7 bases. The CDR3 covers 14 residues.

This chain connects TRBV11-2 to TRBJ2-2; the match to TRBD1 covers 10 bases. The CDR3 has 16 residues. Germline lookup yields CDR1 SGHAT and CDR2 FQNNGV. The V and J ends lost 1 base and 6 bases, in that order; junction bases with no gene match: 5. Here the CDR3 DNA reads TGTGCCAGCAGCTTAGTCAGGGACAGGGGAGCCGGGGAGCTGTTTTTT. Translated: CASSLVRDRGAGELFF.

The J gene is TRBJ1-1, the V gene TRBV18; D perhaps matches TRBD1 (5 bases). V lost 1 base and J 4 bases, leaving 13 bases between the germline ends. The CDR3 extends over 15 amino acids. The germline CDR1 and CDR2 sequences are KGHSH and LQKENI. For the CDR3, the DNA is TGTGCCAGCTCACCACTGGAGGGGCGGGGCACTGAAGCTTTCTTT. It encodes CASSPLEGRGTEAFF.

The chain joins TRBV18 to TRBJ1-5; 8 bases agree with TRBD1. Germline assignment: CDR1 KGHSH and CDR2 LQKENI. The V gene end was trimmed by 5 bases and the J gene end by 6 bases; junction bases not matched to a gene: 6. CDR3 length: 14 residues. CDR3 DNA: TGTGCCAGCTCAAAGGGACAGGATAGTCAGCCCCAGCATTTT. Translation: CASSKGQDSQPQHF. The whole variable domain, remainder taken from reference TRBV18 and TRBJ1-5, is NAGVMQNPRHLVRRRGQEARLRCSPMKGHSHVYWYRQLPEEGLKFMVYLQKENIIDESGMPKERFSAEFPKEGPSILRIQQVVRGDSAAYFCASSKGQDSQPQHFGDGTRLSIL.

This clone has more than one count but fewer than ten. The rearrangement links TRBV30 to TRBJ2-2; D might be TRBD1 (6 bases). The V end lost 2 bases, the J end lost 3 bases, and 10 bases lay between the germline ends. The CDR3 length is 14 residues. CDR1 is GTSNPN, CDR2 SVGIG, per germline (reference sequence). CDR3 sequence: CAWSRTVHTGELFF. The CDR3, as DNA: TGTGCCTGGAGTCGGACAGTCCACACCGGGGAGCTGTTTTTT.

V usage is TRBV4-1 and J usage is TRBJ1-2; no firm D call. V shed 4 bases and J shed 8 bases, with 14 bases lying between them. The CDR3 contains 13 residues. CDR1 is MGHRA, CDR2 YSYEKL, per germline. The CDR3 sequence: CASSLLGVSGYTF. For the CDR3, the DNA is TGCGCCAGCAGCCTCCTGGGAGTCAGCGGCTACACCTTC.

The chain uses TRBV28 and TRBJ2-7; D perhaps matches TRBD2 (6 bases). V was clipped by 5 bases and J by 6 bases, with 23 bases between them. Per the germline V gene, CDR1 is MDHEN and CDR2 is SYDVKM. The CDR3 length is 16 residues. CDR3 in DNA: TGTGCCAGCAGTACCCCGAAGTCGGGGGTTAAGGGCGAGCAGTACTTC. Encoded protein: CASSTPKSGVKGEQYF.

The CDR3 sequence: CASSTRGFSGNTIYF. In nucleotides, the CDR3 is TGTGCCAGCAGTACTAGAGGTTTCTCTGGAAACACCATATATTTT. The chain is built from TRBV6-1 and TRBJ1-3; D not resolved. V was clipped by 5 bases and J by 0 bases, with 11 bases between them. Germline V CDR1 and CDR2: MNHNS, SASEGT. The CDR3 totals 15 residues.

V and J are TRBV4-1 and TRBJ2-3; 8 positions match TRBD1. The V gene's germline CDR1 is MGHRA and CDR2 YSYEKL. CDR3 length equals 16 residues. J was trimmed by 2 bases and V by 3 bases; bases with no gene match: 7. The CDR3 nucleotides read TGCGCCAGCAGCCAGCAGGGGGCCGGTTTCACAGATACGCAGTATTTT. As protein: CASSQQGAGFTDTQYF.

This chain links TRBV9 with TRBJ2-1; TRBD1 aligns across 8 bases. Germline CDR1 reads SGDLS; CDR2 reads YYNGEE. V trimming: 3 bases; J trimming: 4 bases; junction bases outside the gene matches: 3. The CDR3 runs to 14 residues. DNA for the CDR3: TGTGCCAGCAGCGAGCGGACAGGGTACAATGAGCAGTTCTTC. Its protein product is CASSERTGYNEQFF.

This chain links TRBV7-2 with TRBJ1-5, with a tentative D call TRBD1 (5 bases). CDR3 length: 16 amino acids. V lost 1 base and J 3 bases, leaving 13 bases between the germline ends. The V gene's germline CDR1 is SGHTA and CDR2 FQGNSA. The CDR3 sequence is CASSLGGGTFNQPQHF. The DNA of the CDR3 is TGTGCCAGCAGCTTAGGGGGGGGAACATTCAATCAGCCCCAGCATTTT.

This chain joins TRBV5-5 and TRBJ2-5; 10 nucleotides line up with TRBD1. V shed 4 bases, J shed 5 bases, and the junction held 8 bases outside the gene matches. Germline V CDR1 and CDR2: SGHKS, YYEKEE (reference sequence). CDR3 length equals 15 residues. DNA of the CDR3: TGTGCCAGCAGCCCGACAGGGGGCGCATGGGAGACCCAGTACTTC. It specifies CASSPTGGAWETQYF.

The chain employs TRBV11-2 and TRBJ2-6; a weak D match, TRBD1 (6 bases). The ends were cut back, 2 bases at V and 10 bases at J, with 12 bases in the middle. This CDR3 contains 14 residues. Germline V gives CDR1 SGHAT, CDR2 FQNNGV. The CDR3 loop is CASSLSGAGNVLTF. CDR3 DNA: TGTGCCAGCAGCTTATCAGGGGCGGGTAACGTCCTGACTTTC.

The chain has TRBV27 and TRBJ2-3; 8 bases align to TRBD2. The length of the CDR3 is 14 residues. The germline V gene has CDR1 MNHEY and CDR2 SMNVEV (reference sequence). After removal of 3 bases from V and 8 bases from J, the junction contained 7 bases not matched to a gene. CDR3 in amino acids: CASSFGGARGTQYF. In nucleotides, the CDR3 is TGTGCCAGCAGTTTCGGGGGGGCCAGGGGTACGCAGTATTTT.

The CDR3 DNA reads TGTGCCAGTAGGCCACAGGATAATTCACCCCTCCACTTT. This gives the protein CASRPQDNSPLHF. V and J are TRBV19 and TRBJ1-6; D perhaps matches TRBD1 (5 bases). The germline V gene encodes CDR1 LNHDA and CDR2 SQIVND (reference sequence). V dropped 6 bases and J dropped 5 bases, with 8 bases sitting between them. CDR3 length: 13 residues.